The present entry profiles one T cell receptor beta chain with its context. No antigen is known for it. This record belongs to a study of cytomegalovirus exposure and HLA in healthy donors. Study results and limitations: A later analysis linked around 15,000 TCR beta sequences to HLA alleles at 0.05 false discovery rate. In vitro testing confirmed three CMV-associated chains as specific for CMV antigens.

CDR3 size: 18 residues. With 4 bases clipped from V and 6 bases from J, the junction kept 10 bases outside the gene matches. Germline V CDR1 and CDR2: SGDLS, YYNGEE. Amplification used 60 Vbeta primers and 13 Jbeta primers. Assay: immunoSEQ multiplex PCR; the TCRdb copy retains only in-frame clones and omits some. Of 90,000 or so clones listed, more than 70% are singletons. This clonotype originated in a man aged 55 to 70 in good health and CMV-seronegative. The sequenced material came from PBMCs. This rearrangement joins TRBV9 to TRBJ2-2; TRBD2 aligns across 15 bases. CDR3 DNA: TGTGCCAGCAGCACCCGGACTAGCGGGGGGGCCGAGGCCGGGGAGCTGTTTTTT. Residues: CASSTRTSGGAEAGELFF.